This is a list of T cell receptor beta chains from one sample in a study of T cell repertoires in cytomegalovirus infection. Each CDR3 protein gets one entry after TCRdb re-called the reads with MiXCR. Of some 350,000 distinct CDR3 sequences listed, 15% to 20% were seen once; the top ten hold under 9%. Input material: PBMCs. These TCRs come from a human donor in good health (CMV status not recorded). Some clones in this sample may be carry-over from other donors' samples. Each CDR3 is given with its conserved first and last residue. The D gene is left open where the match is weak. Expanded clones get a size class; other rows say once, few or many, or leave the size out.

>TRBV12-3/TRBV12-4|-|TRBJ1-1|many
CASRWGGGTEAFF
TGTGCCAGCAGGTGGGGCGGAGGCACTGAAGCTTTCTTT
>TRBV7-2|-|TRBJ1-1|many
CASSLVGGTTEAFF
TGTGCCAGCAGCTTAGTCGGGGGGACTACTGAAGCTTTCTTT
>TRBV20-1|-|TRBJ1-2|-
CSARAETGIGYTF
TGCAGTGCTAGAGCCGAGACAGGCATTGGCTACACCTTC
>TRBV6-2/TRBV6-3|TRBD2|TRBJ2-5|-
CASSWWTSGREETQYF
TGTGCCAGCAGTTGGTGGACTAGCGGGAGGGAAGAGACCCAGTACTTC
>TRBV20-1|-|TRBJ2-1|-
CSATPHAGYNEQFF
TGCAGTGCGACTCCTCACGCCGGCTACAATGAGCAGTTCTTC
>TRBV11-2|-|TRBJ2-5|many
CASSPNRETQYF
TGTGCCAGCAGCCCAAATCGTGAGACCCAGTACTTC
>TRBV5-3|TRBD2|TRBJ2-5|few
CASSLGLTVETQYF
TGTGCCAGCAGCTTGGGACTAACGGTGGAGACCCAGTACTTC
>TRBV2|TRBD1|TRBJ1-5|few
CASSESTGAQPQHF
TGTGCCAGCAGTGAGAGTACAGGGGCTCAGCCCCAGCATTTT
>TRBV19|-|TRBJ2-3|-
CASRSLRGEDTQYF
TGTGCCAGTAGATCTCTGCGGGGTGAAGATACGCAGTATTTT
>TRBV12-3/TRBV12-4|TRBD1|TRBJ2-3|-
CASSLERQGPDTQYF
TGTGCCAGCAGTTTAGAGCGACAGGGGCCAGATACGCAGTATTTT
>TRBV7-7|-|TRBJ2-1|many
CASSSGPKQFF
TGTGCCAGCAGCTCCGGGCCCAAGCAGTTCTTC
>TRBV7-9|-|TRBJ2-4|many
CASSLAGNKNIQYF
TGTGCCAGCAGCTTAGCAGGGAATAAAAACATTCAGTACTTC
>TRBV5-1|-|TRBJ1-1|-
CASSSSPGLAEAFF
TGCGCCAGCAGCTCATCCCCAGGGTTGGCTGAAGCTTTCTTT
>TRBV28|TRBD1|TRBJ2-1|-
CASSLGQGATDEQFF
TGTGCCAGCAGTTTGGGACAGGGGGCTACCGATGAGCAGTTCTTC
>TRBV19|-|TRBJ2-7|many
CASSIAPDGTYEQYF
TGTGCCAGTAGTATTGCGCCGGACGGTACCTACGAGCAGTACTTC
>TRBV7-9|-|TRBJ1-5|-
CASSYYRDPQHF
TGTGCCAGCAGCTATTACAGGGACCCCCAGCATTTT
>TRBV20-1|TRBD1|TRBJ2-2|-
CSARGPGQGYTGELFF
TGCAGTGCTAGAGGACCGGGACAGGGGTATACCGGGGAGCTGTTTTTT
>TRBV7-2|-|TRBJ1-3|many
CASNSWAGIGNTIYF
TGTGCCAGCAATTCCTGGGCCGGAATCGGAAACACCATATATTTT
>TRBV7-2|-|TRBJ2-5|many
CASRRDPQETQYF
TGTGCCAGCAGAAGAGACCCACAAGAGACCCAGTACTTC
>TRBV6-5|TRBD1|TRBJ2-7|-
CASSYAGQGYEQYF
TGTGCCAGCAGTTACGCGGGACAGGGCTACGAGCAGTACTTC
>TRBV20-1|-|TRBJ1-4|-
CSASYRGKLFF
TGCAGTGCTAGCTATCGAGGAAAACTGTTTTTT
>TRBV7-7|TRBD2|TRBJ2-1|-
CASSLALGGRIGNEQFF
TGTGCCAGCAGCTTAGCGCTGGGCGGGAGGATTGGAAATGAGCAGTTCTTC
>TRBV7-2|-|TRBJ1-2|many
CASSHTPQGNYGYTF
TGTGCCAGCAGCCATACCCCACAGGGAAACTATGGCTACACCTTC
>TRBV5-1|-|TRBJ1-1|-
CASSLGTARLGTEAFF
TGCGCCAGCAGCTTGGGGACAGCCCGACTCGGGACTGAAGCTTTCTTT
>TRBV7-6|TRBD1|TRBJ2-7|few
CASSPIGTGGSYEQYF
TGTGCCAGCAGCCCAATAGGGACAGGGGGTTCCTACGAGCAGTACTTC
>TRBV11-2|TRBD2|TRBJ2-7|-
CASSLFTGAGGGYEQYF
TGTGCCAGCAGCTTATTTACGGGGGCGGGGGGGGGCTACGAGCAGTACTTC
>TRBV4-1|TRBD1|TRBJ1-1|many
CASSRSPTGRNTEAFF
TGCGCCAGCAGCCGAAGCCCGACAGGGAGGAACACTGAAGCTTTCTTT
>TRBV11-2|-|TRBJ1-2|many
CASSRINYGYTF
TGTGCCAGCTCACGGATCAACTATGGCTACACCTTC
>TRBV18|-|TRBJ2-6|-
CASSPLQVSGANVLTF
TGTGCCAGCTCACCACTTCAGGTATCTGGGGCCAACGTCCTGACTTTC
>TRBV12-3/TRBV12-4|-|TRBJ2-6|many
CASSFRNSGANVLTF
TGTGCCAGCAGTTTCCGGAACTCTGGGGCCAACGTCCTGACTTTC
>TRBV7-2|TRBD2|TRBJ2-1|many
CASSPGVAGVVEQFF
TGTGCCAGCAGCCCCGGGGTAGCGGGAGTGGTTGAGCAGTTCTTC
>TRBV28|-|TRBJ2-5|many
CASSFGPAEKTQYF
TGTGCCAGCAGTTTCGGGCCAGCTGAGAAAACCCAGTACTTC
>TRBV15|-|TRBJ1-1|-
CATSRLQGPEAFF
TGTGCCACCAGCAGACTACAGGGCCCTGAAGCTTTCTTT
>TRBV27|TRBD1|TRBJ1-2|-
CASSQSHRDRGFSYGYTF
TGTGCCAGCAGTCAAAGCCACCGGGACAGGGGATTCAGCTATGGCTACACCTTC
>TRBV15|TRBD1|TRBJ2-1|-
CATSNPGQRNEQFF
TGTGCCACCAGCAATCCGGGACAGCGCAATGAGCAGTTCTTC
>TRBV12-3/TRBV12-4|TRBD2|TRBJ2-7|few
CASSAGLAGGPEQYF
TGTGCCAGCAGTGCCGGACTAGCGGGAGGCCCCGAGCAGTACTTC
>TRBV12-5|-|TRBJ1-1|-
CASGLGVWTEAFF
TGTGCTAGTGGTTTAGGCGTTTGGACTGAAGCTTTCTTT
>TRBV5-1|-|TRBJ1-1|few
CASSFARSPQNTEAFF
TGCGCCAGCAGCTTTGCCCGATCCCCTCAGAACACTGAAGCTTTCTTT
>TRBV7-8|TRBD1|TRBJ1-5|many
CASSADRELPQHF
TGTGCCAGCAGCGCGGACAGGGAGCTGCCCCAGCATTTT
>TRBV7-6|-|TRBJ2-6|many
CASSPYSGTGANVLTF
TGTGCCAGCAGCCCCTATAGTGGGACAGGGGCCAACGTCCTGACTTTC
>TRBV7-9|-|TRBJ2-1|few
CASSPQAVDEQFF
TGTGCCAGCAGCCCGCAGGCGGTGGATGAGCAGTTCTTC